This TCR beta chain was sequenced for a study of response to subunit inactivated influenza vaccine. Study observations and caveats: With each seasonal influenza vaccination, the authors suggested, few new T cells are recruited.

The CDR3 is 14 amino acids. Germline values: CDR1 DFQATT, CDR2 SNEGSKA (reference sequence). Between the trimmed V and J ends, which lost 0 bases and 3 bases, there was a span of 12 bases. Using its own MiXCR run on the RT-PCR reads, TCRdb lists one record per CDR3 protein. The sample includes around 480,000 distinct CDR3 sequences, 9.5% to 12% of them seen just once. Comment on this clonotype: Its antigen is unidentified.

This sequence joins TRBV20-1 and TRBJ2-7, with D unresolved. The receptor was derived from a man in his fifties who received an inactivated influenza vaccine. The sample consisted of PBMCs from blood, taken more than 35 days after vaccination. The CDR3: CSARDNPSVYEQYF. CDR3 in DNA: TGCAGTGCTAGAGATAACCCCTCAGTCTACGAGCAGTACTTC.